The 7 T cell receptor beta chains presented below share a single source sample, sequenced in a study of CD8+CD57+ T cells in acquired aplastic anemia. Investigators profiled TCR beta VDJ and CDR3 from genomic DNA template. Via MiXCR, TCRdb re-called the reads, giving one row per CDR3 protein. The sample includes about 180,000 distinct CDR3 sequences, 48% of them seen just once. An expansion of CD8+CD57+ cells by flow cytometry had been shown in patients chosen for sequencing. Material for sequencing was sorted CD4+, CD8+, or CD8+CD57+ T cells (not recorded which) from PBMCs. These receptors were taken from a human donor with aplastic anemia.

The V gene is TRBV29-1, the J gene TRBJ2-7; weak D call: TRBD1 (6 bases). The CDR3 extends over 12 amino acids. Trimming pared 6 bases from V and 1 base from J, leaving 10 bases between. Germline V CDR1 and CDR2: SQVTM, ANQGSEA. In DNA, the CDR3 is TGCAGCGTCCTGACAGGATCCTACGAGCAGTACTTC. This encodes CSVLTGSYEQYF.

This clonotype was found many times. The chain joins TRBV4-2 to TRBJ1-3; D is uncertain. The CDR3 spans 17 residues. The V and J ends lost 0 bases and 4 bases respectively, with 16 bases between them. Germline lookup yields CDR1 LGHNA and CDR2 YNFKEQ. The CDR3 DNA reads as TGTGCCAGCAGCCAAGACCCCCACAGTATTTTCGGAAACACCATATATTTT. Its protein product is CASSQDPHSIFGNTIYF.

This sequence joins TRBV7-9 and TRBJ1-4; tentative D call: TRBD1 (6 bases). Trimming took 1 base from V and 8 from J, leaving 11 bases between them. Germline V gives CDR1 SEHNR, CDR2 FQNEAQ (reference sequence). The CDR3 is made up of 14 amino acids. The DNA of the CDR3 is TGTGCCAGCAGCTTAGACAGGGTTGAAGAAAAACTGTTTTTT. Translated, it gives CASSLDRVEEKLFF.

This clonotype was observed many times. This chain connects TRBV2 to TRBJ2-2; the D is unclear. The V end was cut by 7 bases, the J end by 6 bases, with 12 bases between. This CDR3 is built from 13 residues. CDR1 SNHLY and CDR2 FYNNEI come from the germline V gene. The CDR3 protein is CASKGYGPGELFF. DNA of the CDR3: TGTGCCAGCAAAGGATATGGGCCCGGGGAGCTGTTTTTT. The full variable domain, with the rest looked up from reference TRBV2 and TRBJ2-2, is EPEVTQTPSHQVTQMGQEVILRCVPISNHLYFYWYRQILGQKVEFLVSFYNNEISEKSEIFDDQFSVERPDGSNFTLKIRSTKLEDSAMYFCASKGYGPGELFFGEGSRLTVL.

The chain links TRBV11-2 to TRBJ1-5, with TRBD1 matching 9 bases. CDR1 SGHAT and CDR2 FQNNGV come from the germline V gene. The CDR3 is 15 amino acids. Trimming removed 3 bases from V and 7 bases from J; junction bases left unmatched: 7. This chain's CDR3 is CASSLLTGGGQPQHF. In DNA, the CDR3 is TGTGCCAGCAGCTTGCTAACAGGGGGCGGCCAGCCCCAGCATTTT.

The V call is TRBV7-9, the J call TRBJ1-1; D may be TRBD1 (5 bases). The CDR3 sequence is 14 residues long. Germline lookup yields CDR1 SEHNR and CDR2 FQNEAQ (reference sequence). Trimming stripped 2 bases from V and 1 base from J, with 8 bases between. The DNA of the CDR3 is TGTGCCAGCAGCTTACAGGGCTGGAACACTGAAGCTTTCTTT. Its translation is CASSLQGWNTEAFF.

This clonotype appeared many times. The rearrangement joins TRBV2 to TRBJ1-2, with D unclear. The germline gives CDR1 SNHLY, CDR2 FYNNEI. The CDR3 contains 10 residues. The germline V and J ends were trimmed by 10 bases and 7 bases, with 10 bases remaining between them. The CDR3 DNA follows: TGTGCCAACACCGCTGGTGGCTACACCTTC. This sequence encodes CANTAGGYTF.